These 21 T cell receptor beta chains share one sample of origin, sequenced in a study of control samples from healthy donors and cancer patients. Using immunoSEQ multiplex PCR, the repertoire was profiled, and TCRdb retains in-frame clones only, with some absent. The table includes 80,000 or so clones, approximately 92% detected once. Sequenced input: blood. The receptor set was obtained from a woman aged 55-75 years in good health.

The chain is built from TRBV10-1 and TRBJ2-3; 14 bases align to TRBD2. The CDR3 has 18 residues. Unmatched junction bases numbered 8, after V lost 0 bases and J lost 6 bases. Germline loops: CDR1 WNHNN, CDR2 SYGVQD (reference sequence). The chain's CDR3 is CASSESKVRLAGGDTQYF. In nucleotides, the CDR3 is TGCGCCAGCAGTGAGTCGAAAGTCCGACTAGCGGGAGGGGATACGCAGTATTTT.

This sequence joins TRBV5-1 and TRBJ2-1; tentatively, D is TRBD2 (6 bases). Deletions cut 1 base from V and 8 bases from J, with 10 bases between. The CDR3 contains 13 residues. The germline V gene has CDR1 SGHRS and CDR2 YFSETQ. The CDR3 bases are TGCGCCAGCAGCTTGAGGGAGGTTTATGAGCAGTTCTTC. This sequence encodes CASSLREVYEQFF.

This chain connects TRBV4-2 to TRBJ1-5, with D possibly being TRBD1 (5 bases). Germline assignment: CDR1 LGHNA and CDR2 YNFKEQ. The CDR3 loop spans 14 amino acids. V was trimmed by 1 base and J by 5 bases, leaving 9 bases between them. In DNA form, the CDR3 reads TGTGCCAGCAGCCAAGTTGGGGGGGATCAGCCCCAGCATTTT. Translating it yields CASSQVGGDQPQHF.

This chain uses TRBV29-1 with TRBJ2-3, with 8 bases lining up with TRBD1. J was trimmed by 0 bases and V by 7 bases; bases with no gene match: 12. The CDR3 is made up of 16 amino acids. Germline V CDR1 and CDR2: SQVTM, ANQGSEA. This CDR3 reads CSAISPGTGSTDTQYF. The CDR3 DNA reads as TGCAGCGCGATTTCTCCCGGGACAGGAAGCACAGATACGCAGTATTTT.

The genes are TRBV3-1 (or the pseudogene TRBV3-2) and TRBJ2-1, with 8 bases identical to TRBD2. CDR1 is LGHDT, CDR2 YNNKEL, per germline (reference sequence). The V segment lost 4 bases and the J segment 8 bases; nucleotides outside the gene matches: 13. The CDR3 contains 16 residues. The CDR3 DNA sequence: TGTGCCAGCAGCCCATACACTAGCGGACTTCGCCATGAGCAGTTCTTC. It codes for CASSPYTSGLRHEQFF.

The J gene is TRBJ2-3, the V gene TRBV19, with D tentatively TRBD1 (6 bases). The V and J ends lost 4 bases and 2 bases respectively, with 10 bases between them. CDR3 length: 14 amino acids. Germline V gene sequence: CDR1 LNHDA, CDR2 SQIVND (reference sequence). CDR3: CASSTWTDTDTQYF. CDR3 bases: TGTGCCAGTAGTACTTGGACAGACACAGATACGCAGTATTTT.

CDR3 sequence reads: CASSIGGHRSNQPQHF. The CDR3 DNA reads TGTGCCAGTAGTATCGGGGGGCATCGAAGCAATCAGCCCCAGCATTTT. This chain uses TRBV19 with TRBJ1-5, with D possibly TRBD1 on 6 matching bases. Deletions cut 3 bases from V and 1 base from J, with 13 bases between. Germline V gene data show CDR1 as LNHDA and CDR2 as SQIVND (reference sequence). There are 16 residues in the CDR3.

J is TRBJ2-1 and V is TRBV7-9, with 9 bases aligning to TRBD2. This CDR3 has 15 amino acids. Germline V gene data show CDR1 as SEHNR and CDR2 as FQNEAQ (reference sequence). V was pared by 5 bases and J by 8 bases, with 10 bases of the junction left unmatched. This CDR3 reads CASSGLAGNIYEQFF. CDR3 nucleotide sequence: TGTGCCAGCAGCGGTCTAGCGGGAAATATATATGAGCAGTTCTTC.

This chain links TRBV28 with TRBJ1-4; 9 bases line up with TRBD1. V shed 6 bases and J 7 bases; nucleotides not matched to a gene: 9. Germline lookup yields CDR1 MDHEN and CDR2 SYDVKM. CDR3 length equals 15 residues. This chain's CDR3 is CASSPVGTGREKLFF. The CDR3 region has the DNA TGTGCCAGCAGCCCTGTGGGGACAGGGCGTGAAAAACTGTTTTTT.

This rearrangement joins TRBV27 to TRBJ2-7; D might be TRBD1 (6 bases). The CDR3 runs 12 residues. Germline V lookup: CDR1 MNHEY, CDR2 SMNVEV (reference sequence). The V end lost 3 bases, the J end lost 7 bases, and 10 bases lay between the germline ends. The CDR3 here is CASSFRQGEQYF. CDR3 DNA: TGTGCCAGCAGTTTCCGGCAGGGGGAGCAGTACTTC.

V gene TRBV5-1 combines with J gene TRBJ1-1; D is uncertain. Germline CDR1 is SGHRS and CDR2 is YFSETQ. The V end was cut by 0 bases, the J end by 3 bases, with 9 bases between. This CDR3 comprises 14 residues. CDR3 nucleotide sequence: TGCGCCAGCAGCTTGGACATTTCGGACACTGAAGCTTTCTTT. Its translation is CASSLDISDTEAFF.

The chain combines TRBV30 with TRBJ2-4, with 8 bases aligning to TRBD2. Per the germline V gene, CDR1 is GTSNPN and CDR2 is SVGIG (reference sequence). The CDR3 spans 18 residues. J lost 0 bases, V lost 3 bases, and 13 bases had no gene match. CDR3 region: CAWSRGGAGIGAKNIQYF. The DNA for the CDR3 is TGTGCCTGGAGCCGGGGGGGGGCAGGCATTGGAGCCAAAAACATTCAGTACTTC. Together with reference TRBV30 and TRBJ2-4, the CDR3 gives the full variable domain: SQTIHQWPATLVQPVGSPLSLECTVEGTSNPNLYWYRQAAGRGLQLLFYSVGIGQISSEVPQNLSASRPQDRQFILSSKKLLLSDSGFYLCAWSRGGAGIGAKNIQYFGAGTRLSVL.

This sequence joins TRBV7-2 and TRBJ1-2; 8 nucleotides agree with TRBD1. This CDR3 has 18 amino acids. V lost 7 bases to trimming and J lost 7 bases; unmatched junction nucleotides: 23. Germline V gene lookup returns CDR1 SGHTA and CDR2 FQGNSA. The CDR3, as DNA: TGTGCCAGCACCGCCTTAAGGAACAGGGGGGCAGAACGCTCTGGCTACACCTTC. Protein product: CASTALRNRGAERSGYTF.

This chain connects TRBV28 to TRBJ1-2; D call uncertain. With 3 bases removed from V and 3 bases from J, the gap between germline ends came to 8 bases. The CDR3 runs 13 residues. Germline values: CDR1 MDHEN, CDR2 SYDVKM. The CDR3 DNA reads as TGTGCCAGCAGTTTTTCTGAGCACTATGGCTACACCTTC. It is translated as CASSFSEHYGYTF.

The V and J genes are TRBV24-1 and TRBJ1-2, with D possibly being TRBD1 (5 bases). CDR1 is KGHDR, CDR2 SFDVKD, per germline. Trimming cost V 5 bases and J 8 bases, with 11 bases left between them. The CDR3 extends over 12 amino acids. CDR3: CATSGGGSGYTF. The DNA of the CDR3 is TGTGCCACCAGTGGGGGGGGTAGCGGCTACACCTTC.

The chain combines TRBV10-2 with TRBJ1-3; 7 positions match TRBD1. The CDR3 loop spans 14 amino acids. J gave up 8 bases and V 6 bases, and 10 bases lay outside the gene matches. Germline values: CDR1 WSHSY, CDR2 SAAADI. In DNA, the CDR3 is TGCGCCAGCAGGGGGGTTGACAGGGCTGACACCATATATTTT. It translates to CASRGVDRADTIYF.

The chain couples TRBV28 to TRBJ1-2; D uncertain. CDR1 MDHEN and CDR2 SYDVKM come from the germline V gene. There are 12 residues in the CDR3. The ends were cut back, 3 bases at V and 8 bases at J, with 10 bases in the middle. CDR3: CASSFLRGGYTF. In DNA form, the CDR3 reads TGTGCCAGCAGTTTTCTCCGGGGAGGCTACACCTTC.

The CDR3 bases are TGTGCCAGCAGCCCAAACGGACAGGACACTGAAGCTTTCTTT. Protein: CASSPNGQDTEAFF. V is TRBV3-1 (or the pseudogene TRBV3-2) and J is TRBJ1-1; TRBD1 agrees at 7 bases. The germline gives CDR1 LGHDT, CDR2 YNNKEL (reference sequence). This CDR3 has 14 residues. V gave up 4 bases and J gave up 3 bases; unmatched junction bases: 5.

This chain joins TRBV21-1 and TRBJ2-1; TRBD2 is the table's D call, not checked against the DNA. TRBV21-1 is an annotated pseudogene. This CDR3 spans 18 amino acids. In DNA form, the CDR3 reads TGTGCCAGCCGCCGCCGCGGGGGGGGCGGGCCGGAGACAAATGAGCAGTTCTTC. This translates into CASRRRGGGGPETNEQFF.

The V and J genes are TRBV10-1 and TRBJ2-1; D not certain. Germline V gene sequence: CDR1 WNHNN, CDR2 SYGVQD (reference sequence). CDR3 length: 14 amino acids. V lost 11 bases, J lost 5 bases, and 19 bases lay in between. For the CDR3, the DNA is TGCGCCTCCTCGACAAGGGCCGTTAACAATGAGCAGTTCTTC. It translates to CASSTRAVNNEQFF.

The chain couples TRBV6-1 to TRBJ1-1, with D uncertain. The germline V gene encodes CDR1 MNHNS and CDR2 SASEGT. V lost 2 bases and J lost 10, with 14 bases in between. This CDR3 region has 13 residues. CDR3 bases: TGTGCCAGCAGTGAAAATAGGCAGGTCGTAGCTTTCTTT. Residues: CASSENRQVVAFF.